Listed here are 26 T cell receptor beta chains from one sample, sequenced in a study of control samples from healthy donors and cancer patients. Assay used: immunoSEQ multiplex PCR; TCRdb lists only in-frame clones, some missing. The profile shows 20,000 to 25,000 clones, around four fifths of them singletons. Sequencing was performed on PBMCs. These TCRs come from a man aged 55 to 69 with colorectal cancer.

J is TRBJ2-7 and V is TRBV6-5, with D hard to call. V lost 9 bases to trimming and J lost 3 bases, with 21 bases between them. The length of the CDR3 is 15 residues. CDR1 is MNHEY, CDR2 SVGAGI, per germline. This chain's CDR3 is CASSPARMGDYEQYF. The CDR3 DNA follows: TGTGCCAGTTCACCAGCCCGAATGGGCGACTACGAGCAGTACTTC.

V usage is TRBV5-1 and J usage is TRBJ2-6; D might be TRBD2 (5 bases). CDR1 SGHRS and CDR2 YFSETQ come from the germline V gene. The CDR3 length is 17 residues. V lost 0 bases and J lost 0, with 10 bases in between. The CDR3 sequence: CASSLVSGDSGANVLTF. The CDR3 region has the DNA TGCGCCAGCAGCTTGGTGTCCGGGGACTCTGGGGCCAACGTCCTGACTTTC.

Note on this clone: Different DNA sequences within this sample yield the same CDR3. This sequence joins TRBV5-1 and TRBJ1-1; a weak D match, TRBD1 (5 bases). The CDR3 has 13 residues. V lost 0 bases, J lost 5 bases, and 8 bases lay in between. Germline V CDR1 and CDR2: SGHRS, YFSETQ. The CDR3, as DNA: TGCGCCAGCAGCTTGGGGGGCGGAACTGAAGCTTTCTTT. Translated, it gives CASSLGGGTEAFF.

The V and J genes are TRBV7-6 and TRBJ1-1; tentatively, D is TRBD1 (5 bases). V was pared by 5 bases and J by 4 bases, with 14 bases between. Germline lookup yields CDR1 SGHVS and CDR2 FNYEAQ. The CDR3 consists of 14 residues. The CDR3 protein is CASSTQGDGTEAFF. Here the CDR3 DNA reads TGTGCCAGCAGCACTCAGGGTGACGGCACTGAAGCTTTCTTT. The full variable domain, rest sourced from reference TRBV7-6 and TRBJ1-1, is GAGVSQSPRYKVTKRGQDVALRCDPISGHVSLYWYRQALGQGPEFLTYFNYEAQQDKSGLPNDRFSAERPEGSISTLTIQRTEQRDSAMYRCASSTQGDGTEAFFGQGTRLTVV.

This sequence joins TRBV15 and TRBJ2-3; weak D call: TRBD2 (6 bases). Deletions cut 5 bases from V and 4 bases from J, with 16 bases between. Germline CDR1 reads LNHNV; CDR2 reads YYDKDF (reference sequence). The CDR3 runs 15 residues. The CDR3 DNA reads TGTGCCACCAGCTCGGGCGCTAGCGACCCAGATACGCAGTATTTT. The encoded protein is CATSSGASDPDTQYF.

V gene TRBV3-1 (or the pseudogene TRBV3-2) combines with J gene TRBJ1-1; D unclear. This CDR3 comprises 13 residues. Germline V lookup: CDR1 LGHDT, CDR2 YNNKEL (reference sequence). The ends were cut back, 1 base at V and 3 bases at J, with 6 bases in the middle. CDR3 residues: CASSQGWDTEAFF. CDR3 DNA sequence: TGTGCCAGCAGCCAAGGGTGGGACACTGAAGCTTTCTTT.

J is TRBJ1-2 and V is TRBV12-5; 7 nucleotides line up with TRBD1. V dropped 1 base and J dropped 9; count of bases not matched to a gene: 5. The CDR3 extends over 13 amino acids. Germline CDR1 reads LGHNT; CDR2 reads FRNRAP. The CDR3 sequence: CASGLGLQGSYTF. DNA for the CDR3: TGTGCTAGTGGTTTGGGGCTACAGGGGAGCTACACCTTC.

The chain couples TRBV6-5 to TRBJ1-1; 8 bases align to TRBD1. The V and J ends lost 7 bases and 2 bases, in that order; junction bases with no gene match: 6. Germline V gene lookup returns CDR1 MNHEY and CDR2 SVGAGI. This CDR3 has 14 amino acids. CDR3 bases: TGTGCCAGCATCCGGACAGGGATTAACACTGAAGCTTTCTTT. Encoded protein: CASIRTGINTEAFF.

This clone was seen more than once but under ten times. The chain joins TRBV5-4 to TRBJ2-7; D call uncertain. This CDR3 region has 15 residues. From germline, CDR1 is SGHNT and CDR2 YYREEE (reference sequence). The germline V and J ends were trimmed by 0 bases and 0 bases, with 10 bases remaining between them. CDR3 nucleotide sequence: TGTGCCAGCAGCTTGGGTCAGCAGTACTCCTACGAGCAGTACTTC. This sequence encodes CASSLGQQYSYEQYF.

The rearrangement joins TRBV2 to TRBJ1-1, with D hard to call. This CDR3 has 14 amino acids. Germline V gives CDR1 SNHLY, CDR2 FYNNEI. The germline V and J ends were trimmed by 8 bases and 2 bases, with 15 bases remaining between them. The CDR3 DNA is TGTGCCAGCTCGAGGAGGGAAGGAAACACTGAAGCTTTCTTT. Translated, it gives CASSRREGNTEAFF.

By sample share, this clone is medium-sized. In DNA, the CDR3 is TGTGCCAGCAGCTTAGATCGTCCCCAGGGTACCGGGGAGCTGTTTTTT. Protein sequence: CASSLDRPQGTGELFF. The chain joins TRBV7-9 to TRBJ2-2; tentatively, D is TRBD1 (5 bases). Germline CDR1 SEHNR, CDR2 FQNEAQ (reference sequence). There are 16 residues in the CDR3. V was cut by 1 base and J by 5 bases, with 14 bases left in between. The variable domain in full, completed from reference TRBV7-9 and TRBJ2-2, reads DTGVSQNPRHKITKRGQNVTFRCDPISEHNRLYWYRQTLGQGPEFLTYFQNEAQLEKSRLLSDRFSAERPKGSFSTLEIQRTEQGDSAMYLCASSLDRPQGTGELFFGEGSRLTVL.

The chain has TRBV19 and TRBJ1-1; D not resolved. The V gene lost 5 bases and the J gene lost 3 bases, with 16 bases spanning the gap. CDR3 length: 15 amino acids. Per the germline V gene, CDR1 is LNHDA and CDR2 is SQIVND (reference sequence). CDR3 sequence reads: CASSSRVGRDTEAFF. CDR3 nucleotides: TGTGCCAGTAGTTCGCGAGTGGGGAGGGACACTGAAGCTTTCTTT.

This clone showed up just once. The rearrangement links TRBV7-2 to TRBJ2-1; D may match TRBD1 or TRBD2 (6 bases each). Trimming took off 5 bases at V and 5 bases at J, with 19 bases between the two ends. Germline values: CDR1 SGHTA, CDR2 FQGNSA. The CDR3 covers 16 residues. The CDR3 spells CASSIQGTGSHNEQFF. CDR3 bases: TGTGCCAGCAGCATCCAGGGGACTGGGTCACACAATGAGCAGTTCTTC.

This clone appeared once. Germline is not matched at one junction end, which may reflect a read error. The same CDR3 can be traced to other DNA sequences in this sample. The chain employs TRBV11-2 and TRBJ2-3; 9 nucleotides agree with TRBD2. The length of the CDR3 is 16 residues. Germline loops: CDR1 SGHAT, CDR2 FQNNGV. Written as DNA, the CDR3 is TGTGCCAGCAGCCACTGGCGGGGGGGCGATACAGATACACAGTATTTT. It translates to CASSHWRGGDTDTQYF.

The chain has TRBV20-1 and TRBJ2-3; 11 bases line up with TRBD2. CDR3 size: 14 residues. Germline loops: CDR1 DFQATT, CDR2 SNEGSKA (reference sequence). The trim removed 3 bases at V and 3 bases at J, leaving 2 bases unmatched. This CDR3 is CSASTSGGTDTQYF. The DNA for the CDR3 is TGCAGTGCTAGTACTAGCGGGGGTACAGATACGCAGTATTTT.

This chain uses TRBV19 with TRBJ2-1; D unresolved. Trimming pared 8 bases from V and 2 bases from J, leaving 10 bases between. Germline V CDR1 and CDR2: LNHDA, SQIVND (reference sequence). CDR3 size: 13 residues. CDR3 DNA sequence: TGTGCCAGTCGCGATGGGGCCTACAATGAGCAGTTCTTC. Amino acid sequence: CASRDGAYNEQFF.

The DNA of the CDR3 is TGTGCCAGCACCCGACAGGCGGGGATTACTGAAGCTTTCTTT. Translating it yields CASTRQAGITEAFF. The rearrangement joins TRBV2 to TRBJ1-1; weak D call: TRBD1 (6 bases). Germline CDR1 SNHLY, CDR2 FYNNEI. The CDR3 spans 14 residues. V was clipped by 7 bases and J by 5 bases, with 17 bases between them.

The chain combines TRBV9 with TRBJ1-6; D uncertain. This CDR3 is built from 16 residues. V was shortened by 4 bases and J by 7 bases, with 18 bases between the two germline ends. Germline CDR1 reads SGDLS; CDR2 reads YYNGEE. CDR3 sequence reads: CASSPQRGRKNSPLHF. The DNA for the CDR3 is TGTGCCAGCAGCCCTCAACGCGGACGGAAAAATTCACCCCTCCACTTT.

CDR3 amino acids: CASSQPTVDYGYTF. The CDR3 DNA is TGCGCCAGCAGCCAACCAACAGTAGACTATGGCTACACCTTC. The chain uses TRBV4-1 and TRBJ1-2, with D hard to call. CDR1 is MGHRA, CDR2 YSYEKL, per germline. The length of the CDR3 is 14 residues. V lost 2 bases, J lost 3 bases, and 10 bases lay in between.

This clone appeared a few times. The chain combines TRBV5-5 with TRBJ1-1; D is ambiguous. Per the germline V gene, CDR1 is SGHKS and CDR2 is YYEKEE (reference sequence). The CDR3 consists of 13 residues. V lost 0 bases, J lost 9 bases, and 12 bases lay in between. CDR3 protein: CASSLGGLGKAFF. CDR3 bases: TGTGCCAGCAGCTTGGGTGGCTTAGGGAAAGCTTTCTTT.

The chain links TRBV5-1 to TRBJ2-1, with 8 bases matching TRBD2. The V and J ends lost 3 bases and 3 bases, in that order; junction bases with no gene match: 8. CDR1 and CDR2 from the germline V gene are SGHRS and YFSETQ. The CDR3 consists of 16 residues. The CDR3 here is CASSSSGGAFYNEQFF. Here the CDR3 DNA reads TGCGCCAGCAGCTCTTCCGGGGGGGCCTTCTACAATGAGCAGTTCTTC.

The rearrangement links TRBV5-4 to TRBJ2-7, with 12 bases fitting TRBD2. The CDR3 length is 17 residues. Unmatched junction bases numbered 16, after V lost 7 bases and J lost 5 bases. CDR1 SGHNT and CDR2 YYREEE come from the germline V gene (reference sequence). The CDR3 nucleotides are TGTGCCAGCTCGAATCCTACTAGCGGGGGGATATCGAACGAGCAGTACTTC. Translating it yields CASSNPTSGGISNEQYF.

In its sample, this clone was seen once. At the DNA level, this CDR3 is encoded by other sequences in the same sample as well. CDR3 bases: TGTGCCAGCCAGGGGCGAGCTACAGATACGCAGTATTTT. This sequence encodes CASQGRATDTQYF. The chain combines TRBV2 with TRBJ2-3; tentative D call: TRBD1 (6 bases). Per the germline V gene, CDR1 is SNHLY and CDR2 is FYNNEI. Between the trimmed V and J ends, which lost 8 bases and 3 bases, there was a span of 12 bases. This CDR3 contains 13 residues.

The chain is built from TRBV14 and TRBJ2-1, with D possibly TRBD2 on 5 matching bases. Trimming stripped 0 bases from V and 4 bases from J, with 13 bases between. CDR1 and CDR2 from the germline V gene are SGHDN and FVKESK. The CDR3 consists of 16 residues. CDR3 protein: CASSQEGRGLYNEQFF. CDR3 coding DNA: TGTGCCAGCAGCCAAGAGGGGAGAGGACTGTACAATGAGCAGTTCTTC. The full variable domain, completed using reference TRBV14 and TRBJ2-1, is EAGVTQFPSHSVIEKGQTVTLRCDPISGHDNLYWYRRVMGKEIKFLLHFVKESKQDESGMPNNRFLAERTGGTYSTLKVQPAELEDSGVYFCASSQEGRGLYNEQFFGPGTRLTVL.

For this clone: A read error may account for a junction end that differs from germline. The chain recombines TRBV2 with TRBJ1-2; 8 positions match TRBD1. This CDR3 is 14 amino acids long. The germline CDR1 and CDR2 sequences are SNHLY and FYNNEI. The DNA for the CDR3 is TGTGCCAGCAGGGAAGGACAGGGCTTCTATGGCTACACCTTC. Amino acids: CASREGQGFYGYTF. The full variable domain, in which reference TRBV2 and TRBJ1-2 provide the parts outside the CDR3, is EPEVTQTPSHQVTQMGQEVILRCVPISNHLYFYWYRQILGQKVEFLVSFYNNEISEKSEIFDDQFSVERPDGSNFTLKIRSTKLEDSAMYFCASREGQGFYGYTFGSGTRLTVV.

The chain joins TRBV19 to TRBJ2-5; D is possibly TRBD2 (6 bases). V was trimmed by 3 bases and J by 1 base, leaving 15 bases between them. CDR3 length: 16 amino acids. Per the germline V gene, CDR1 is LNHDA and CDR2 is SQIVND (reference sequence). The CDR3 DNA sequence: TGTGCCAGTAGTATTTGGGGACTGGGCCCCCAAGAGACCCAGTACTTC. Amino acids: CASSIWGLGPQETQYF.